This T cell receptor beta chain was identified in a study of Graves' ophthalmopathy and Graves' hyperthyroidism. RNA transcripts yielded amplified TCR beta CDR3 regions. First-round RT-PCR used HTBI primers; second-round multiplex PCR followed. TCRdb redid the calling of the multiplex PCR reads with MiXCR, one entry per CDR3 protein. The table records over 650,000 distinct CDR3 sequences, more than 40% of them present only once. CAS ≥3, NOSPECS ≥4, moderate-to-severe activity and duration under 3 months marked donors with ophthalmopathy. Other autoimmune diseases, uncontrolled infections, pregnancy or lactation excluded patients from enrollment. PBMCs stemmed from roughly 9.7 ml of fresh peripheral blood. About this clonotype: This may be a read error, as it is one base from a much larger clone.

The origin of this receptor is an adult man with Graves' ophthalmopathy. Sequences were obtained from peripheral blood.

CDR3 DNA: TGTGCCAGCGTGGGGACCATGTATGGCTACACCTTC. Protein: CASVGTMYGYTF. J is TRBJ1-2 and V is TRBV2; D perhaps matches TRBD1 (5 bases). Germline V gene data show CDR1 as SNHLY and CDR2 as FYNNEI. Between the trimmed V and J ends, which lost 8 bases and 5 bases, there was a span of 12 bases. The CDR3 sequence is 12 residues long.